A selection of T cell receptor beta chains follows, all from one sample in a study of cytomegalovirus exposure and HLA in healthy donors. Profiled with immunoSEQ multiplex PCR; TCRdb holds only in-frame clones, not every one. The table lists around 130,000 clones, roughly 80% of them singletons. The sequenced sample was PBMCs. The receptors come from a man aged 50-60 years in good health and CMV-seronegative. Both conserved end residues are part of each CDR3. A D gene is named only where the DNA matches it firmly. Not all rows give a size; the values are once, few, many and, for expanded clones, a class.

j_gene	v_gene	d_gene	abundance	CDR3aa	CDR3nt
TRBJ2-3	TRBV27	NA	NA	CASSPPGLVTDTQYF	TGTGCCAGCAGTCCCCCGGGACTCGTAACAGATACGCAGTATTTT
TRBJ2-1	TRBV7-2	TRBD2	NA	CASSAQAGGLYNEQFF	TGTGCCAGCAGCGCCCAGGCGGGAGGTCTCTACAATGAGCAGTTCTTC
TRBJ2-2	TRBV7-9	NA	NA	CASSLLLGATGELFF	TGTGCCAGCAGTCTTCTTTTGGGGGCCACCGGGGAGCTGTTTTTT
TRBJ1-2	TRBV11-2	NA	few	CASSLTQGYTF	TGTGCCAGCAGCTTAACGCAGGGCTACACCTTC
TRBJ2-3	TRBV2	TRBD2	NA	CASTSGGFTDTQYF	TGTGCCAGCACCTCGGGAGGGTTTACAGATACGCAGTATTTT
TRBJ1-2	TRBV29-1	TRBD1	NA	CSATGGNGGYTF	TGCAGCGCCACAGGGGGTAACGGTGGCTACACCTTC
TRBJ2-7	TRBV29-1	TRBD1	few	CSVEIPGQGARYEQYF	TGCAGCGTTGAGATACCGGGACAGGGGGCTCGGTACGAGCAGTACTTC
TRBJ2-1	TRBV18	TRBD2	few	CASSLSLAGGIGEQFF	TGTGCCAGCTCACTCAGCCTAGCGGGAGGCATCGGTGAGCAGTTCTTC
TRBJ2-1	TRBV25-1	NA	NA	CASSALDYNEQFF	TGTGCCAGCAGTGCACTAGACTACAATGAGCAGTTCTTC
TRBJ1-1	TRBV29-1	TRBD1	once	CSVDLGTANTEAFF	TGCAGCGTTGATCTAGGGACAGCGAACACTGAAGCTTTCTTT
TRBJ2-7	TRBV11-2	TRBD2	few	CASSSLAGATQTYEQYF	TGTGCCAGCAGTTCTCTAGCGGGAGCGACCCAAACCTACGAGCAGTACTTC
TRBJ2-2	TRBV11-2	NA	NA	CASSLPLGELFF	TGTGCCAGCAGCTTACCCCTCGGGGAGCTGTTTTTT
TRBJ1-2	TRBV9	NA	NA	CATLFGGGYTF	TGTGCCACCCTCTTCGGGGGAGGCTACACCTTC
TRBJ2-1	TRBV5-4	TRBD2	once	CASSQKAGGTYNEQFF	TGTGCCAGCAGCCAGAAAGCGGGAGGGACCTACAATGAGCAGTTCTTC
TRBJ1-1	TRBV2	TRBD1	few	CASDRAGEAFF	TGTGCCAGCGACAGGGCGGGTGAAGCTTTCTTT
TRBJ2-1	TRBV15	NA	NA	CATSRAGREINEQFF	TGTGCCACCAGCAGAGCGGGGCGGGAAATCAATGAGCAGTTCTTC